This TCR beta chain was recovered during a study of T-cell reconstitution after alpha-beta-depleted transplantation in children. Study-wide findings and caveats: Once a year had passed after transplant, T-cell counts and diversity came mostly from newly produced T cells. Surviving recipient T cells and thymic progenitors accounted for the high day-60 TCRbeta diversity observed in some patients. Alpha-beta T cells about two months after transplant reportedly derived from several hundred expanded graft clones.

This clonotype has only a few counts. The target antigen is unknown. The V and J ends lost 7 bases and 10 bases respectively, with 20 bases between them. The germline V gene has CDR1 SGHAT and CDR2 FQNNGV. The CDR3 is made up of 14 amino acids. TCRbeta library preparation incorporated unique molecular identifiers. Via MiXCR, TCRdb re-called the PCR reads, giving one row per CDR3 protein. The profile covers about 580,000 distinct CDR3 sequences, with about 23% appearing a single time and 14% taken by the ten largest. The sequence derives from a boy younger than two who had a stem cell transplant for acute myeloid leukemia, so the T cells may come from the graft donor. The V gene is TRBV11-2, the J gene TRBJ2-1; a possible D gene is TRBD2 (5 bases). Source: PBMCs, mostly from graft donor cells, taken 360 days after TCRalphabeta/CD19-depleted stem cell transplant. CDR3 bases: TGTGCCAGCAAGCTTGGGCTCCCTGCGGGCGAGCAGTTCTTC. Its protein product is CASKLGLPAGEQFF.